These 11 T cell receptor beta chains were sequenced from one sample in a study of shared clonotypes between healthy human individuals. The assay was immunoSEQ multiplex PCR, and TCRdb's table has in-frame clones only and misses some. In the table there are under 2.5 million clones, around 93% of which are singletons. The sequenced sample consisted of naive CD4+ T cells from PBMCs. Sample subset: CD45RA+ positively selected. The receptors here all came from a young man in good health. Some clones in this sample may be carry-over from other donors' samples.

The V and J genes are TRBV16 and TRBJ2-3; no definite D call. The CDR3 has 12 residues. V was pared by 0 bases and J by 6 bases, with 4 bases between. Germline CDR1 and CDR2: KGHSY and FQNENV. This CDR3 is CASSQSADTQYF. As DNA, the CDR3 is TGTGCCAGCAGCCAATCGGCGGATACGCAGTATTTT.

V is TRBV2 and J is TRBJ2-1; TRBD2 matches at 11 bases. The germline gives CDR1 SNHLY, CDR2 FYNNEI. V shed 3 bases, J shed 10 bases, and the junction held 5 bases outside the gene matches. The CDR3 contains 14 residues. CDR3 residues: CASSDRLAGREQFF. CDR3 in DNA: TGTGCCAGCAGTGACCGACTAGCGGGAAGAGAGCAGTTCTTC.

V and J are TRBV27 and TRBJ2-3; TRBD2 matches at 8 bases. The CDR3 contains 14 residues. Trimming took 7 bases from V and 1 from J; bases not matched to a gene: 4. CDR1 and CDR2 (germline): MNHEY, SMNVEV (reference sequence). CDR3 DNA sequence: TGTGCCAGCACCTGGCGGGAGGGCACAGATACGCAGTATTTT. It translates to CASTWREGTDTQYF.

About this clone itself: This CDR3 is also generated by other DNA sequences in the sample. The chain is built from TRBV18 and TRBJ2-7; 7 bases align to TRBD1. J gave up 0 bases and V 2 bases, and 4 bases lay outside the gene matches. Germline CDR1 reads KGHSH; CDR2 reads LQKENI. The CDR3 spans 15 residues. The DNA of the CDR3 is TGTGCCAGCTCACCAACAGGGGATTCCTCCTACGAGCAGTACTTC. Its translation: CASSPTGDSSYEQYF.

V and J are TRBV18 and TRBJ1-5; 8 bases map to TRBD1. CDR1 and CDR2 from the germline V gene are KGHSH and LQKENI. This CDR3 has 17 residues. V shed 0 bases and J 3 bases; nucleotides not matched to a gene: 7. The CDR3 region is CASSPPTGEGDNQPQHF. CDR3 nucleotides: TGTGCCAGCTCACCACCGACAGGGGAAGGGGACAATCAGCCCCAGCATTTT.

This clone was found once. The chain carries TRBV4-3 and TRBJ2-3; 7 bases match TRBD2. Germline V CDR1 and CDR2: LGHNA, YSLEER. The V segment lost 4 bases and the J segment 4 bases; nucleotides outside the gene matches: 5. This CDR3 contains 14 residues. The CDR3 DNA reads TGCGCCAGCAGCCTGGAGGGGAGGGCAGATACGCAGTATTTT. This gives the protein CASSLEGRADTQYF.

Of note for this clone: Other nucleotide sequences in the sample specify the same CDR3. This chain joins TRBV5-1 and TRBJ2-5; 11 positions agree with TRBD1. The CDR3 is 16 amino acids. Germline CDR1 reads SGHRS; CDR2 reads YFSETQ. Losses at the gene ends were 0 bases for V and 2 bases for J; bases not matched to a gene: 3. The DNA for the CDR3 is TGCGCCAGCAGCTTGGCTGGGACAGGGGGACAAGAGACCCAGTACTTC. This codes for CASSLAGTGGQETQYF. The entire variable domain, with the rest obtained from reference TRBV5-1 and TRBJ2-5, is as follows: KAGVTQTPRYLIKTRGQQVTLSCSPISGHRSVSWYQQTPGQGLQFLFEYFSETQRNKGNFPGRFSGRQFSNSRSEMNVSTLELGDSALYLCASSLAGTGGQETQYFGPGTRLLVL.

The rearrangement uses TRBV4-3 and TRBJ2-2; D is possibly TRBD2 (5 bases). V was pared by 4 bases and J by 3 bases, with 9 bases between. Germline V gene sequence: CDR1 LGHNA, CDR2 YSLEER. This CDR3 spans 14 amino acids. The CDR3 DNA reads as TGCGCCAGCAGCCCCCTAGCCTACACCGGGGAGCTGTTTTTT. Protein sequence: CASSPLAYTGELFF.

The chain couples TRBV9 to TRBJ2-3, with D maybe TRBD2 (7 bases). Trimming cost V 3 bases and J 3 bases, with 20 bases left between them. Germline V gene data show CDR1 as SGDLS and CDR2 as YYNGEE. The CDR3 spans 17 residues. CDR3 DNA sequence: TGTGCCAGCAGCGCTGCTGGGGGCGGGAGATCAACAGATACGCAGTATTTT. This encodes CASSAAGGGRSTDTQYF.

This sequence joins TRBV11-2 and TRBJ2-1, with D perhaps matching TRBD1 (6 bases). The CDR3 covers 19 residues. V lost 1 base and J lost 3, with 22 bases in between. Germline CDR1 and CDR2: SGHAT and FQNNGV. The CDR3 DNA reads as TGTGCCAGCAGCTTAGCACTTGGGGGCGAACTAGTGGTCTACAATGAGCAGTTCTTC. Its translation: CASSLALGGELVVYNEQFF.

The chain recombines TRBV4-2 with TRBJ1-1; no clear D gene. The germline CDR1 and CDR2 sequences are LGHNA and YNFKEQ. V lost 3 bases to trimming and J lost 1 base, with 6 bases between them. The CDR3 spans 13 residues. The DNA of the CDR3 is TGTGCCAGCAGCCACATAAGGAACACTGAAGCTTTCTTT. This gives the protein CASSHIRNTEAFF.